These 23 T cell receptor beta chains originate from one sample sequenced in a study of shared clonotypes between healthy human individuals. Assay used: immunoSEQ multiplex PCR; TCRdb lists only in-frame clones, some missing. The data contain a few million clones, approximately 90% of them seen just once; the ten biggest clones take up roughly 0.15%. Sequencing was performed on naive CD4+ T cells sorted from blood. As to subset: CD45RA+ positively selected. Receptors were obtained from a man aged 18-30 years in good health.

The count of this clone is one. V and J are TRBV28 and TRBJ2-7; maybe TRBD1 (6 bases). The CDR3 is made up of 15 amino acids. V lost 2 bases and J lost 2, with 13 bases in between. From germline, CDR1 is MDHEN and CDR2 SYDVKM. The CDR3 DNA follows: TGTGCCAGCAGTTTAGCCGAGACAGGAACCTACGAGCAGTACTTC. Its protein product is CASSLAETGTYEQYF.

Concerning this clone: Other DNA sequences in the sample encode the same CDR3. V and J are TRBV7-9 and TRBJ1-1; D not certain. The germline V and J ends were trimmed by 3 bases and 1 base, with 9 bases remaining between them. Per the germline V gene, CDR1 is SEHNR and CDR2 is FQNEAQ (reference sequence). CDR3 length: 14 amino acids. The CDR3 DNA is TGTGCCAGCAGCTTGGAGACGAGGAACACTGAAGCTTTCTTT. This translates into CASSLETRNTEAFF.

The chain uses TRBV7-9 and TRBJ2-2; a possible D gene is TRBD2 (7 bases). CDR3 length: 16 amino acids. The V end was cut by 0 bases, the J end by 7 bases, with 15 bases between. Germline CDR1 is SEHNR and CDR2 is FQNEAQ (reference sequence). CDR3 sequence: CASSLALGGRGGELFF. CDR3 in DNA: TGTGCCAGCAGCTTAGCCCTCGGGGGGCGTGGCGGGGAGCTGTTTTTT.

The genes are TRBV9 and TRBJ2-7, with 8 bases lining up with TRBD2. This CDR3 is 15 amino acids long. Germline CDR1 SGDLS, CDR2 YYNGEE. After removal of 3 bases from V and 1 base from J, the junction contained 6 bases not matched to a gene. This CDR3 reads CASSASGLGSYEQYF. CDR3 sequence (DNA): TGTGCCAGCAGCGCGTCGGGACTAGGATCCTACGAGCAGTACTTC.

The CDR3 loop is CASSLPRGTGELFF. CDR3 sequence (DNA): TGTGCCAGCAGCCTTCCAAGGGGCACCGGGGAGCTGTTTTTT. This rearrangement joins TRBV7-2 to TRBJ2-2; D might be TRBD1 (5 bases). The V gene's germline CDR1 is SGHTA and CDR2 FQGNSA. The CDR3 totals 14 residues. With 5 bases removed from V and 4 bases from J, the gap between germline ends came to 11 bases.

This clone has more than one count but fewer than ten. The same CDR3 is also encoded by other DNA sequences in this sample. The CDR3 bases are TGTGCCAGCAGTTCAGGGAATTCACCCCTCCACTTT. Its protein is CASSSGNSPLHF. V gene TRBV28 combines with J gene TRBJ1-6; TRBD1 is a possible D gene (5 bases). V lost 4 bases, J lost 7 bases, and 5 bases lay in between. The germline V gene encodes CDR1 MDHEN and CDR2 SYDVKM. This CDR3 is built from 12 residues. Using reference TRBV28 and TRBJ1-6 for the parts outside the CDR3, the full variable domain is DVKVTQSSRYLVKRTGEKVFLECVQDMDHENMFWYRQDPGLGLRLIYFSYDVKMKEKGDIPEGYSVSREKKERFSLILESASTNQTSMYLCASSSGNSPLHFGNGTRLTVT.

The chain is built from TRBV27 and TRBJ2-3; TRBD2 matches at 9 bases. From germline, CDR1 is MNHEY and CDR2 SMNVEV (reference sequence). The ends lost 4 bases at V and 12 bases at J; junction bases unmatched: 20. The CDR3 length is 17 residues. In nucleotides, the CDR3 is TGTGCCAGCAGTTCGACGCCCGGACTAGCGCCCCGCCCGGAACAGTATTTT. As protein: CASSSTPGLAPRPEQYF.

This sequence joins TRBV6-4 and TRBJ2-3, with D possibly TRBD1 on 6 matching bases. Germline CDR1 and CDR2: MRHNA and SNTAGT. Trimming removed 7 bases at V and 2 bases at J, with 10 bases between. This CDR3 region has 13 residues. The CDR3 spells CASTRGYTDTQYF. The CDR3 DNA reads as TGTGCCAGCACCAGGGGATACACAGATACGCAGTATTTT.

This clone was counted a single time. J is TRBJ2-7 and V is TRBV10-3; 11 bases align to TRBD1. Germline V lookup: CDR1 ENHRY, CDR2 SYGVKD. V shed 7 bases, J shed 5 bases, and the junction held 7 bases outside the gene matches. CDR3 length: 14 amino acids. CDR3 sequence (DNA): TGTGCCATCAAACCGGGACAGGGGGTGGACGAGCAGTACTTC. Translation gives CAIKPGQGVDEQYF.

This rearrangement joins TRBV19 to TRBJ2-2; TRBD2 matches 10 bases. CDR1 and CDR2 (germline): LNHDA, SQIVND (reference sequence). There are 14 residues in the CDR3. Germline trimming cut 9 bases from V and 6 bases from J; bases unmatched to any gene: 7. CDR3 in amino acids: CASSTSGMAGELFF. CDR3 coding DNA: TGTGCCAGCTCTACTAGCGGGATGGCCGGGGAGCTGTTTTTT.

This chain connects TRBV29-1 to TRBJ2-2, with a possible D match to TRBD1 (6 bases). The V and J ends lost 4 bases and 7 bases respectively, with 7 bases between them. Germline lookup yields CDR1 SQVTM and CDR2 ANQGSEA. CDR3 length equals 11 residues. The CDR3 sequence is CSVAGVGELFF. As DNA, the CDR3 is TGCAGCGTTGCAGGGGTCGGGGAGCTGTTTTTT.

The CDR3 nucleotides read TGTGCCAGCAGCCGAGGCGGGATCAATCAGCCCCAGCATTTT. It encodes CASSRGGINQPQHF. The V call is TRBV6-1, the J call TRBJ1-5; no firm D call. Trimming left V 6 bases short and J 3 bases short, with 12 bases between. The V gene's germline CDR1 is MNHNS and CDR2 SASEGT. CDR3 size: 14 residues.

The chain couples TRBV6-1 to TRBJ1-2; D may be TRBD1 (5 bases). Between the trimmed V and J ends, which lost 2 bases and 7 bases, there was a span of 14 bases. The CDR3 contains 14 residues. Germline-derived CDR1 and CDR2 are MNHNS and SASEGT. The CDR3 nucleotides are TGTGCCAGCAGTGAACAAGGAGGGAGGGGTGGCTACACCTTC. It encodes CASSEQGGRGGYTF.

V gene TRBV18 combines with J gene TRBJ1-1; 10 bases align to TRBD1. The CDR3 has 15 residues. The junction had 5 bases not matched to a gene; V was cut back by 3 bases and J by 4 bases. Germline V CDR1 and CDR2: KGHSH, LQKENI. The CDR3, as DNA: TGTGCCAGCTCACCCGGGACAGGGGTGGCCACTGAAGCTTTCTTT. This codes for CASSPGTGVATEAFF.

This clone is a singleton in its sample. This chain links TRBV27 with TRBJ1-5, with D maybe TRBD1 (6 bases). V lost 5 bases and J lost 5, with 7 bases in between. CDR1 is MNHEY, CDR2 SMNVEV, per germline (reference sequence). This CDR3 spans 12 amino acids. The CDR3: CASSHRDQPQHF. The CDR3 DNA reads TGTGCCAGCAGTCACAGGGATCAGCCCCAGCATTTT.

The rearrangement joins TRBV5-6 to TRBJ1-4; D is possibly TRBD1 (6 bases). Trimming removed 3 bases at V and 7 bases at J, with 19 bases between. Germline lookup yields CDR1 SGHDT and CDR2 YYEEEE. The CDR3 totals 16 residues. The CDR3 DNA sequence: TGTGCCAGCAGCTCACTTGCAGGGGTCTGGGGTGAAAAACTGTTTTTT. Its translation is CASSSLAGVWGEKLFF.

The chain recombines TRBV30 with TRBJ1-1; D possibly corresponds to TRBD1 (6 bases). This CDR3 has 16 amino acids. Per germline, CDR1 GTSNPN and CDR2 SVGIG (reference sequence). The V and J ends lost 2 bases and 1 base respectively, with 17 bases between them. CDR3 sequence reads: CAWSSSPGTTNTEAFF. CDR3 nucleotides: TGTGCCTGGAGTTCTAGCCCCGGGACAACGAACACTGAAGCTTTCTTT. Complete variable domain (other parts from reference TRBV30 and TRBJ1-1): SQTIHQWPATLVQPVGSPLSLECTVEGTSNPNLYWYRQAAGRGLQLLFYSVGIGQISSEVPQNLSASRPQDRQFILSSKKLLLSDSGFYLCAWSSSPGTTNTEAFFGQGTRLTVV.

The J gene is TRBJ1-1, the V gene TRBV21-1; the table's D call, TRBD1, has no DNA check behind it. TRBV21-1 is designated a pseudogene. The CDR3 consists of 15 residues. The CDR3 reads CASSNEYNRSTEAFF. DNA for the CDR3: TGTGCCAGCAGCAACGAATACAACAGGAGCACTGAAGCTTTCTTT.

The rearrangement joins TRBV30 to TRBJ1-2, with TRBD1 identical over 8 bases. V gave up 3 bases and J gave up 4 bases; unmatched junction bases: 19. The CDR3 has 18 amino acids. Germline values: CDR1 GTSNPN, CDR2 SVGIG (reference sequence). CDR3 coding DNA: TGTGCCTGGAGGCCGGGAGGGGCCAGGGGGCTGACCCTCTATGGCTACACCTTC. Translation: CAWRPGGARGLTLYGYTF.

The J gene is TRBJ1-2, the V gene TRBV2; perhaps TRBD1 as D (6 bases). Trimming shortened V by 6 bases and J by 8 bases, and 22 bases separated the two germline ends. CDR1 and CDR2 from the germline V gene are SNHLY and FYNNEI. The CDR3 has 15 residues. CDR3 DNA: TGTGCCAGCAGAGCATCCGGGACAATGACTATGGGCTACACCTTC. Translating it yields CASRASGTMTMGYTF.

This chain joins TRBV29-1 and TRBJ2-1, with 12 positions matching TRBD2. Germline values: CDR1 SQVTM, CDR2 ANQGSEA. This CDR3 contains 15 residues. With V trimmed by 5 bases and J by 9 bases, 11 bases remained unmatched. CDR3 nucleotide sequence: TGCAGCGTTCCTAGCGGGGGGGAGGGAGTTGGTGAGCAGTTCTTC. It codes for CSVPSGGEGVGEQFF.

The CDR3 DNA reads TGCGCCAGCAGCCAGGCCGGACAGGGCCTAGGGGACACCATATATTTT. Translating gives CASSQAGQGLGDTIYF. The chain uses TRBV4-1 and TRBJ1-3; 8 bases agree with TRBD1. The CDR3 covers 16 residues. CDR1 and CDR2 (germline): MGHRA, YSYEKL. J was trimmed by 8 bases and V by 3 bases; bases with no gene match: 12.

The rearrangement joins TRBV13 to TRBJ2-3; 8 bases line up with TRBD1. The CDR3 extends over 15 amino acids. The junction had 12 bases not matched to a gene; V was cut back by 5 bases and J by 8 bases. The germline gives CDR1 PRHDT, CDR2 FYEKMQ (reference sequence). The CDR3 DNA reads as TGTGCCAGCAGCCTCTCGGACAGGGTCCTGGGTACGCAGTATTTT. Translating gives CASSLSDRVLGTQYF.